Below, one TCR beta chain is given with its context. The data stem from a study of T cells in Graves' hyperthyroidism and ophthalmopathy. The CDR3 contains 15 residues. The germline V gene has CDR1 MNHNS and CDR2 SASEGT. V lost 5 bases and J 2 bases, leaving 16 bases between the germline ends. The source material, RNA transcripts, was used to amplify TCR beta CDR3 regions. The TCR CDR3 first-round RT-PCR relied on the HTBI primer set. TCRdb re-analysed the multiplex PCR reads in MiXCR, keeping a single row per CDR3 protein. The profile shows roughly 580,000 distinct CDR3 sequences, roughly 46% of them singletons.

The chain recombines TRBV6-1 with TRBJ2-7; D unclear. This sequence was found in a woman between 18 and 29 years old with Graves' hyperthyroidism. The sequenced material came from peripheral blood or thyroid tissue (not recorded which). Here the CDR3 DNA reads TGTGCCAGCAGTCCGACCGAATATCCAGCCTACGAGCAGTACTTC. Amino acid sequence: CASSPTEYPAYEQYF.